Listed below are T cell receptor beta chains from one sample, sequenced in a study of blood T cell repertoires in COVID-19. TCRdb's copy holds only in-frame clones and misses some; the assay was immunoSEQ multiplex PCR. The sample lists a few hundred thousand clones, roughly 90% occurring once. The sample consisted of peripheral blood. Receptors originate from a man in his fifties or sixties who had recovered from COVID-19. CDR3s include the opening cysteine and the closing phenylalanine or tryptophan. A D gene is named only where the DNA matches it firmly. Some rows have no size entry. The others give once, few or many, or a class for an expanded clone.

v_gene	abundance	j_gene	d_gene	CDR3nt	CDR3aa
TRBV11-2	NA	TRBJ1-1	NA	TGTGCCAGCAGCTTACTCGCAGGGCGTGAAGCTTTCTTT	CASSLLAGREAFF
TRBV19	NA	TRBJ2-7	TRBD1	TGTGCCAGTAGAAACCCGGGACAGTCCATCTACGAGCAGTACTTC	CASRNPGQSIYEQYF
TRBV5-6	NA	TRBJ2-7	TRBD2	TGTGCCAGCAGCCAAGGACTAGCGGGGGTCTACGAGCAGTACTTC	CASSQGLAGVYEQYF
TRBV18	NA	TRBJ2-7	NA	TGTGCCAGCTCACCCCCCGTTAGGAGCTCCTACGAGCAGTACTTC	CASSPPVRSSYEQYF
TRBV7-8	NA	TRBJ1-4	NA	TGTGCCAGCAGCCCCGGACAACAACAGGGTCGGTCTTTT	CASSPGQQQGRSF
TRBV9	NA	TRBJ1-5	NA	TGTGCCAGCAGCGCCAGAGACAGCCTCGGCAATCAGCCCCAGCATTTT	CASSARDSLGNQPQHF
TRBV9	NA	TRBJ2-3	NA	TGTGCCAGCAGCGCCCGACTGGGGAGGGATACGCAGTATTTT	CASSARLGRDTQYF
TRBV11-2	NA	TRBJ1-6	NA	TGTGCCAGCAGCTTATTTCAGACTCACCTTTATAATTCACCCCTCCACTTT	CASSLFQTHLYNSPLHF
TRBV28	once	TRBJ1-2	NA	TGTGCCACCGGGGTCGGCACTGACTATGGCTACACCTTC	CATGVGTDYGYTF
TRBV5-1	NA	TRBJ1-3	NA	TGCGCCAGCAGCTTGCCAGGGATGGACTCTGGAAACACCATATATTTT	CASSLPGMDSGNTIYF
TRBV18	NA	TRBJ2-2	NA	TGTGCCAGCTCACAGCAGGGCACCGGGGAGCTGTTTTTT	CASSQQGTGELFF
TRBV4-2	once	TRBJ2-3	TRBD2	TGTGCCAGCACGAGCGGGGGGGGCACAGATACGCAGTATTTT	CASTSGGGTDTQYF
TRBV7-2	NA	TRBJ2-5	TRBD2	TGTGCCAGCAGCGCCAAGGATAGCGGGGGGTTCCAAGAGACCCAGTACTTC	CASSAKDSGGFQETQYF
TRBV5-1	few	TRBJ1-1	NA	TGCGCCAGCAGCTTGGCCAGGGTTAGTGAAGCTTTCTTT	CASSLARVSEAFF
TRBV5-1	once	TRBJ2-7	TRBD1	TGCGCCAGCAGCTCCCGGGACAGGGTCCGTGAGCAGTACTTC	CASSSRDRVREQYF
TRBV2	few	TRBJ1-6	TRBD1	TGTGCCAGCAACCGGGACAGTATTAATTCACCCCTCCACTTT	CASNRDSINSPLHF
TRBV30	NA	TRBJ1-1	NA	TGTGCCTGGAGTGGAACAGGGTCGATGGAGACTTTCTTT	CAWSGTGSMETFF
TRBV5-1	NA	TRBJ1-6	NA	TGCGCCAGCAGCTTGGCCCTCAGCTCCTATAATTCACCCCTCCACTTT	CASSLALSSYNSPLHF
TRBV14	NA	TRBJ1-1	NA	TGTGCCAGCAGCCAAGGCGTTTTGACTGAAGCTTTCTTT	CASSQGVLTEAFF
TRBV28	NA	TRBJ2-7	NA	TGTGCCAGCAGTACAACAGCCCCCTACGAGCAGTACTTC	CASSTTAPYEQYF
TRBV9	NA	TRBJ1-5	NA	TGTGCCAGCAGCCCCCGGGGGAATAGCAATCAGCCCCAGCATTTT	CASSPRGNSNQPQHF
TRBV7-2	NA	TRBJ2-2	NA	TGTGCCAGCAGCTTAGGTAGATTCCTAACAGACACCGGGGAGCTGTTTTTT	CASSLGRFLTDTGELFF
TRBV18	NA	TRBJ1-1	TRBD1	TGTGCCAGCTCACGATTGCCCGGGACAGGGGGCGGATACACTGAAGCTTTCTTT	CASSRLPGTGGGYTEAFF
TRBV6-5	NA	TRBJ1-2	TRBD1	TGTGCCAGCAGCTCCACGACAGGGAACTATGGCTACACCTTC	CASSSTTGNYGYTF
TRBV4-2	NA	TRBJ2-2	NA	TGTGCCAGCAGCCAAGAAGGGGTGCGCACCGGGGAGCTGTTTTTT	CASSQEGVRTGELFF
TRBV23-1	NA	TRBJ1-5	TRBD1	TGCGCCAGCAGTCAATCCCTGACAGGGGGCACCTTAAATCAGCCCCAGCATTTT	CASSQSLTGGTLNQPQHF
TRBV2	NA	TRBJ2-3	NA	TGTGCCAGCACCGGAAGGACTGTAAGCACAGATACGCAGTATTTT	CASTGRTVSTDTQYF
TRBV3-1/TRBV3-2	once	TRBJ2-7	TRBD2	TGTGCCAGCAGCCATGGGGGGGGCGAGCAGTACTTC	CASSHGGGEQYF
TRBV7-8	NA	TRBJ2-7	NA	TGTGCCAGCAGCTACAGGACGGTCGCCTCCTACGAGCAGTACTTC	CASSYRTVASYEQYF
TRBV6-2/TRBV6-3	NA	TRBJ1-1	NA	TGTGCCAGCAGTTATAGCGCTGAAGCTTTCTTT	CASSYSAEAFF
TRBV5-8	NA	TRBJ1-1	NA	TGTGCCAGCAGCCCAAAAAGACGGGGCACTGAAGCTTTCTTT	CASSPKRRGTEAFF
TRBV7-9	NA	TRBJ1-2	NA	TGTGCCAGCAGCCGATCTTCAGGGGCCTTCGGTTATGGCTACACCTTC	CASSRSSGAFGYGYTF
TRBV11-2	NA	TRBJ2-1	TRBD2	TGTGCCAGCAGCTTAGGGTCTAGCGGGGCCTACAATGAGCAGTTCTTC	CASSLGSSGAYNEQFF
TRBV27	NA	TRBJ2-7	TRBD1	TGTGCCAGCTCGTCACGACAGGGGCCACCCACCTACGAGCAGTACTTC	CASSSRQGPPTYEQYF
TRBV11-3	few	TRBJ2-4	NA	TGTGCCAGCCGAGTCAACGGACAGAATTTTATAGCCAAAAACATTCAGTACTTC	CASRVNGQNFIAKNIQYF
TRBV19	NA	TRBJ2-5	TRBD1	TGTGCCAGTAGTATAAGGGGGCCTCGGCAAGAGACCCAGTACTTC	CASSIRGPRQETQYF
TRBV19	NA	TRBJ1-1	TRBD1	TGTGCCAGTAGGACAGGGGATCGGAACACTGAAGCTTTCTTT	CASRTGDRNTEAFF
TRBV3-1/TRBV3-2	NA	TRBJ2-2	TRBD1	TGTGCCAGCCGACAGGGGCGGGAGCTGTTTTTT	CASRQGRELFF
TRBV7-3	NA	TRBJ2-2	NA	TGTGCCAGCAGCGCTAGCGTGGGGGCCGGGGAGCTGTTTTTT	CASSASVGAGELFF
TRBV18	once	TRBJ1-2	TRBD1	TGTGCCAGCTCACCACCGGGACAGGGGGATTCTGGCTACACCTTC	CASSPPGQGDSGYTF